Listed below are T cell receptor beta chains from one sample, sequenced in a study of human CD8 memory T cell subsets. TCRdb re-called the 5' RACE reads and shows each CDR3 protein once, DNA omitted. The sample holds fewer than 20,000 distinct CDR3 sequences. The specimen was CD8+ stem-like memory T cells (TSCM and TCM) sorted from PBMCs. The source is a human donor in good health. Both conserved end residues are part of each CDR3. Fields, in order: CDR3 protein, J gene, clone size, V gene. For some rows the clone size is stated as once, few or many, or as a class when expanded; others skip it.

CDR3 protein: CASSPSDWVPYGYTF
J gene: TRBJ1-2
clone size: NA
V gene: TRBV7-9

CDR3 protein: CAISELGPDSGNTIYF
J gene: TRBJ1-3
clone size: NA
V gene: TRBV10-3

CDR3 protein: CASSLVIRSNYGYTF
J gene: TRBJ1-2
clone size: NA
V gene: TRBV7-2

CDR3 protein: CASSPPERDYEQFF
J gene: TRBJ2-1
clone size: medium-sized
V gene: TRBV4-1

CDR3 protein: CAISEYGGGYEQYF
J gene: TRBJ2-7
clone size: NA
V gene: TRBV10-3

CDR3 protein: CASSEASSPWSDTIYF
J gene: TRBJ1-3
clone size: NA
V gene: TRBV2

CDR3 protein: CAWSGDRDEQYF
J gene: TRBJ2-7
clone size: NA
V gene: TRBV30

CDR3 protein: CASSFPGQGATEAFF
J gene: TRBJ1-1
clone size: NA
V gene: TRBV5-4

CDR3 protein: CASSLDQTGLNTEAFF
J gene: TRBJ1-1
clone size: NA
V gene: TRBV27

CDR3 protein: CASSFTNRDYTF
J gene: TRBJ1-2
clone size: NA
V gene: TRBV12-3/TRBV12-4

CDR3 protein: CASSQEREGSGTGELFF
J gene: TRBJ2-2
clone size: medium-sized
V gene: TRBV4-3

CDR3 protein: CASSPQGVGETQYF
J gene: TRBJ2-5
clone size: medium-sized
V gene: TRBV4-1

CDR3 protein: CASSHGPEGRTEAFF
J gene: TRBJ1-1
clone size: NA
V gene: TRBV7-9

CDR3 protein: CSARSGLMGLEQYF
J gene: TRBJ2-7
clone size: medium-sized
V gene: TRBV20-1

CDR3 protein: CASSFSGGDTGELFF
J gene: TRBJ2-2
clone size: NA
V gene: TRBV6-5

CDR3 protein: CASSLAQGGFYEQYF
J gene: TRBJ2-7
clone size: NA
V gene: TRBV5-1

CDR3 protein: CASLARGGTAGELFF
J gene: TRBJ2-2
clone size: NA
V gene: TRBV7-2

CDR3 protein: CASSGKTGSYEQYF
J gene: TRBJ2-7
clone size: NA
V gene: TRBV25-1

CDR3 protein: CASSLDQAGRYEQYF
J gene: TRBJ2-7
clone size: NA
V gene: TRBV7-2

CDR3 protein: CASSQGTSSYNEQFF
J gene: TRBJ2-1
clone size: NA
V gene: TRBV7-3

CDR3 protein: CASSVQGSSYEQYF
J gene: TRBJ2-7
clone size: medium-sized
V gene: TRBV3-1

CDR3 protein: CASSLDRMNTEAFF
J gene: TRBJ1-1
clone size: NA
V gene: TRBV5-6